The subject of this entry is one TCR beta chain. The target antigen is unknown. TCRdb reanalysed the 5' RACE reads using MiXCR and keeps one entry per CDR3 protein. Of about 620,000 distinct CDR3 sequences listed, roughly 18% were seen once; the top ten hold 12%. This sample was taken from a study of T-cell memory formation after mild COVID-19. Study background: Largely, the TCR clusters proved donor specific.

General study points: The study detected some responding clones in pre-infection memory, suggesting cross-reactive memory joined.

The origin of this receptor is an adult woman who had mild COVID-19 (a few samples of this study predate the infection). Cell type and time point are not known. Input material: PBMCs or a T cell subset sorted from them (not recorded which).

CDR3 coding DNA: TGTGCCAGCAAGAGGACTAGCGGGGACTATGAGCAGTTCTTC. Protein sequence: CASKRTSGDYEQFF. This chain links TRBV7-2 with TRBJ2-1; TRBD2 matches 12 bases. Looked up from germline, CDR1 is SGHTA and CDR2 is FQGNSA. The CDR3 has 14 amino acids. J was trimmed by 8 bases and V by 7 bases; bases with no gene match: 6.